This TCR beta chain was captured in a study of read filtering for tumor transcriptome and immune sequencing. As for the study in general: Among patients, approximately 17 were male and some 15 female, aged about 47 to 80 (mean about 66). After DNase treatment, RNA was made into whole-transcriptome libraries.

At the time of active disease, bone marrow was collected from every patient. Notes on the study in general: RNA-seq captured clonotypes less deeply and reliably than IR-seq.

From about 0.4 ug of RNA, a library with molecular barcoded alpha/delta and beta/gamma adaptors was made. TCRdb reprocessed the reads with MiXCR, giving one entry per CDR3 protein. The repertoire holds over 50,000 distinct CDR3 sequences, with approximately 18% as singletons. The CDR3 loop spans 14 amino acids. V dropped 2 bases and J dropped 6 bases, with 11 bases sitting between them. CDR1 and CDR2 from the germline V gene are SNHLY and FYNNEI. Note on this clonotype: The antigen is not known.

This receptor was taken from a donor over 35 with multiple myeloma. The sequencing sample was made of a population of CD138-negative cells sorted from bone marrow. This sequence joins TRBV2 and TRBJ2-1; D perhaps matches TRBD1 (5 bases). Here the CDR3 DNA reads TGTGCCAGCAGTGAACCTAGGGGTCGCAATGAGCAGTTCTTC. This encodes CASSEPRGRNEQFF.